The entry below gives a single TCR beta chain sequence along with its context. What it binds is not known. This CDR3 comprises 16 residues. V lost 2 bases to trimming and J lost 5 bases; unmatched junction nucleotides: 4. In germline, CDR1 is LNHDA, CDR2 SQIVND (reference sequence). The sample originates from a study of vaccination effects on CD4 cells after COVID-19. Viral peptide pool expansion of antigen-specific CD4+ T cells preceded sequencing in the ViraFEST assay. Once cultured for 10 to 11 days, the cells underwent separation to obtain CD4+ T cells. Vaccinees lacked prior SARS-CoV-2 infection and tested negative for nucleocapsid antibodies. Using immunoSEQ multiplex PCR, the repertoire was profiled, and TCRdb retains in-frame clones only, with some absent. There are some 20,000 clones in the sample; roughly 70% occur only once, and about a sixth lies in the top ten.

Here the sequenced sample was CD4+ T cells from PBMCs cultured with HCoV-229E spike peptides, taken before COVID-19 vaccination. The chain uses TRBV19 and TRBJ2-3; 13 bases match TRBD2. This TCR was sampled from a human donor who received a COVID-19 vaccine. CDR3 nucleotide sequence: TGTGCCAGTAGTATAAGGGGACTAGCGGGGCGAGATACGCAGTATTTT. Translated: CASSIRGLAGRDTQYF.